The next 16 T cell receptor beta chains were all read from a single sample in a study of blood T cells in healthy people across ages. The authors ran a second PCR of about 6 to 12 cycles using a sample-barcoded 5' primer and a J-beta primer mix. TCRdb used MiXCR to reprocess the 5' RACE reads, holding one entry per CDR3 protein. The sample records roughly 800,000 distinct CDR3 sequences, more than 20% being singletons. The sample was also linked to a second study, of T cells of mothers and their children.

The specimen was blood. The receptors here all came from a boy younger than 18 in good health.

There are a few counts of this clonotype. The chain combines TRBV7-2 with TRBJ2-1, with D tentatively TRBD2 (7 bases). Trimming pared 5 bases from V and 0 bases from J, leaving 14 bases between. From germline, CDR1 is SGHTA and CDR2 FQGNSA. This CDR3 has 16 residues. The chain's CDR3 is CASSPGGRGSYNEQFF. The CDR3 DNA reads TGTGCCAGCAGCCCCGGGGGGCGCGGCTCCTACAATGAGCAGTTCTTC.

The chain joins TRBV11-2 to TRBJ1-3, with D hard to call. Germline V lookup: CDR1 SGHAT, CDR2 FQNNGV. V was shortened by 5 bases and J by 4 bases, with 15 bases between the two germline ends. The CDR3 is 15 amino acids. The CDR3 sequence is CASSNLEGSGNTIYF. Written as DNA, the CDR3 is TGTGCCAGCAGCAACCTGGAGGGATCAGGAAACACCATATATTTT.

This chain links TRBV6-5 with TRBJ2-5, with TRBD2 matching over 7 bases. Germline V gene sequence: CDR1 MNHEY, CDR2 SVGAGI. V gave up 0 bases and J gave up 5 bases; unmatched junction bases: 3. CDR3 size: 14 residues. The CDR3 region has the DNA TGTGCCAGCAGTTACTCGGGGGGGGACGAGACCCAGTACTTC. Protein product: CASSYSGGDETQYF.

Here the CDR3 reads CASSPGPGFGSKNIQYF. For the CDR3, the DNA is TGCGCCAGCAGCCCGGGACCCGGGTTCGGATCCAAAAACATTCAGTACTTC. This rearrangement joins TRBV4-1 to TRBJ2-4; D may be TRBD1 or TRBD2 (5 bases each). This CDR3 has 17 amino acids. The V end lost 4 bases, the J end lost 2 bases, and 18 bases lay between the germline ends. The germline CDR1 and CDR2 sequences are MGHRA and YSYEKL.

The J gene is TRBJ2-3, the V gene TRBV6-2 or TRBV6-3; TRBD2 matches at 11 bases. This CDR3 contains 19 residues. Trimming at V came to 0 bases and at J to 0 bases, leaving 8 bases not matched to a gene. Germline CDR1 MNHEY, CDR2 SVGEGT. The CDR3 DNA reads as TGTGCCAGCAGTTACTCGCGGCTAGCGGGGGGACCTAGCACAGATACGCAGTATTTT. It encodes CASSYSRLAGGPSTDTQYF.

The V and J genes are TRBV15 and TRBJ2-7; perhaps TRBD2 as D (5 bases). The CDR3 extends over 17 amino acids. V dropped 3 bases and J dropped 2 bases, with 20 bases sitting between them. Germline CDR1 reads LNHNV; CDR2 reads YYDKDF (reference sequence). The CDR3 nucleotides are TGTGCCACCAGCAGTCAACCCAACGAGGGCAGAACCTACGAGCAGTACTTC. It translates to CATSSQPNEGRTYEQYF.

This clonotype was found a few times. The chain recombines TRBV5-1 with TRBJ2-5, with TRBD1 as a possible D gene (5 bases). The germline V gene encodes CDR1 SGHRS and CDR2 YFSETQ. V was cut by 3 bases and J by 2 bases, with 14 bases left in between. The CDR3 is 15 residues long. In DNA form, the CDR3 reads TGCGCCAGCAGCTCCCAAAGCAGGGCTCAAGAGACCCAGTACTTC. Encoded protein: CASSSQSRAQETQYF. Complete variable domain (other parts from reference TRBV5-1 and TRBJ2-5): KAGVTQTPRYLIKTRGQQVTLSCSPISGHRSVSWYQQTPGQGLQFLFEYFSETQRNKGNFPGRFSGRQFSNSRSEMNVSTLELGDSALYLCASSSQSRAQETQYFGPGTRLLVL.

The chain couples TRBV2 to TRBJ1-2, with 11 bases aligning to TRBD1. With 1 base clipped from V and 8 bases from J, the junction kept 6 bases outside the gene matches. The CDR3 contains 15 residues. Germline loops: CDR1 SNHLY, CDR2 FYNNEI. CDR3 nucleotide sequence: TGTGCCAGCAGTGAAGGGACAGGGGGCCGCATCGGCTACACCTTC. Residues: CASSEGTGGRIGYTF.

Comments on this clonotype: Mismatch with germline at one junction end may stem from a read error. The CDR3 here is CASSQEAASSTLHF. The CDR3 DNA reads as TGCGCCAGCAGCCAAGAGGCGGCTAGTTCAACCCTCCACTTT. The J gene is TRBJ1-6, the V gene TRBV4-3; the D is unclear. CDR1 and CDR2 (germline): LGHNA, YSLEER. CDR3 length: 14 amino acids.

The chain carries TRBV7-8 and TRBJ2-7; 7 bases match TRBD1. CDR3 length: 15 amino acids. CDR1 and CDR2 (germline): SGHVS, FQNEAQ. The V segment lost 5 bases and the J segment 4 bases; nucleotides outside the gene matches: 11. This CDR3 is CASSEGTATIYEQYF. DNA of the CDR3: TGTGCCAGCAGCGAAGGGACAGCCACGATTTACGAGCAGTACTTC.

This clonotype has at least ten counts. The chain joins TRBV5-1 to TRBJ2-1; no reliable D call. This CDR3 contains 14 residues. Germline V CDR1 and CDR2: SGHRS, YFSETQ. V was trimmed by 4 bases and J by 2 bases, leaving 10 bases between them. CDR3 coding DNA: TGCGCCAGCAGCCCTTCGCTGGCCTACAATGAGCAGTTCTTC. Translated: CASSPSLAYNEQFF.

The chain uses TRBV24-1 and TRBJ1-2, with 7 bases that match TRBD1. Germline V gene sequence: CDR1 KGHDR, CDR2 SFDVKD. V trimming: 3 bases; J trimming: 8 bases; junction bases outside the gene matches: 5. This CDR3 is built from 13 residues. The CDR3 sequence is CATSDRQGRGYTF. CDR3 coding DNA: TGTGCCACCAGTGATAGACAGGGTAGAGGCTACACCTTC.

The V and J genes are TRBV2 and TRBJ1-1, with D unresolved. This CDR3 region has 17 residues. Germline CDR1 is SNHLY and CDR2 is FYNNEI. Between the trimmed V and J ends, which lost 2 bases and 3 bases, there was a span of 19 bases. CDR3 residues: CASSESRGYSGYTEAFF. DNA for the CDR3: TGTGCCAGCAGTGAATCGCGAGGGTATAGTGGGTACACTGAAGCTTTCTTT.

A few counts support this clonotype. This chain links TRBV24-1 with TRBJ1-1, with D maybe TRBD1 (5 bases). The CDR3 is made up of 12 amino acids. Germline lookup yields CDR1 KGHDR and CDR2 SFDVKD. Trimming took 1 base from V and 11 from J, leaving 10 bases between them. CDR3 sequence: CATSDFSGWAFF. CDR3 nucleotide sequence: TGTGCCACCAGTGATTTTTCAGGGTGGGCTTTCTTT.

V is TRBV4-1 and J is TRBJ2-3; 10 bases agree with TRBD2. V shed 0 bases and J 2 bases; nucleotides not matched to a gene: 11. CDR3 length: 19 residues. CDR1 is MGHRA and CDR2 is YSYEKL in the germline V gene. The CDR3 spells CASSQDGTSGITHTDTQYF. The CDR3 DNA reads TGCGCCAGCAGCCAAGACGGAACTAGCGGGATAACCCACACAGATACGCAGTATTTT.

This clonotype appeared a few times. A read error may account for a junction end that differs from germline. The rearrangement uses TRBV28 and TRBJ1-2; maybe TRBD1 (6 bases). CDR1 and CDR2 from the germline V gene are MDHEN and SYDVKM. The CDR3 runs to 13 residues. Written as DNA, the CDR3 is TGTGCCGGCAGTTGGCGGGGGGCGGTTGGCTACACCTTC. As protein: CAGSWRGAVGYTF.